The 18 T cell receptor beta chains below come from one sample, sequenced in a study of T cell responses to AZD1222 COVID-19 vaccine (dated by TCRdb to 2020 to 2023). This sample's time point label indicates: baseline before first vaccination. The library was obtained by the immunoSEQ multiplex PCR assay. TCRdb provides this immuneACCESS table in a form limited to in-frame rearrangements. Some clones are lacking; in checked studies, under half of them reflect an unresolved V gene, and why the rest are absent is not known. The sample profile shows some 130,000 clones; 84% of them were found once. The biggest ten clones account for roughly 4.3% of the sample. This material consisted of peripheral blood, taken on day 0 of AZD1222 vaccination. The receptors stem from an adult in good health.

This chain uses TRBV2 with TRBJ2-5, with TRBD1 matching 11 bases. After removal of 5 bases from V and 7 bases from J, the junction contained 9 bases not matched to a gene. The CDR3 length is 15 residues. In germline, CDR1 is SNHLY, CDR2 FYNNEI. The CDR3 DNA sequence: TGTGCCAGCAGTCTCGGACAGGGGGCGAGGGTGACCCAGTACTTC. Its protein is CASSLGQGARVTQYF. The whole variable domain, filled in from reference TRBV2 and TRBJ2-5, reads EPEVTQTPSHQVTQMGQEVILRCVPISNHLYFYWYRQILGQKVEFLVSFYNNEISEKSEIFDDQFSVERPDGSNFTLKIRSTKLEDSAMYFCASSLGQGARVTQYFGPGTRLLVL.

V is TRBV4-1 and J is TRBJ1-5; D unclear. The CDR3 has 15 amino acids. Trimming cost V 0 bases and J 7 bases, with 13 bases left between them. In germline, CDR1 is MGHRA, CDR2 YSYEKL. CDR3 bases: TGCGCCAGCAGCCAAGATCTCGCCGTGGGACAGCCCCAGCATTTT. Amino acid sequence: CASSQDLAVGQPQHF.

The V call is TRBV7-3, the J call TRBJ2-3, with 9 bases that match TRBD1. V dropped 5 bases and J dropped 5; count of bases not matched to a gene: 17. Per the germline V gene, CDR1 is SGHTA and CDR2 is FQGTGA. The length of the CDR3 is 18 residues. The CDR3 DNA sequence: TGTGCCAGCAGCCCATTCCCTAGGTGGGACAGGGCCATAGATACGCAGTATTTT. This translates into CASSPFPRWDRAIDTQYF. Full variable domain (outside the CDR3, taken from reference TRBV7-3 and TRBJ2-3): GAGVSQTPSNKVTEKGKYVELRCDPISGHTALYWYRQSLGQGPEFLIYFQGTGAADDSGLPNDRFFAVRPEGSVSTLKIQRTERGDSAVYLCASSPFPRWDRAIDTQYFGPGTRLTVL.

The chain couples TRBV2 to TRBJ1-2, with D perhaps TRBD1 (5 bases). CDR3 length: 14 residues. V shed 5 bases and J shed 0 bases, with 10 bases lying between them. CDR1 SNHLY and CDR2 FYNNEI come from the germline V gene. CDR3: CASSPGLTNYGYTF. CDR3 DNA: TGTGCCAGCAGTCCAGGGCTCACTAACTATGGCTACACCTTC.

As DNA, the CDR3 is TGTGCCAGCAGTCTCGACTGGGGGAATGAGCAGTTCTTC. Translating gives CASSLDWGNEQFF. This chain connects TRBV27 to TRBJ2-1; D might be TRBD1 or TRBD2, each matching 5 bases. Germline CDR1 MNHEY, CDR2 SMNVEV (reference sequence). CDR3 length: 13 amino acids. The V gene lost 5 bases and the J gene lost 7 bases, with 12 bases spanning the gap.

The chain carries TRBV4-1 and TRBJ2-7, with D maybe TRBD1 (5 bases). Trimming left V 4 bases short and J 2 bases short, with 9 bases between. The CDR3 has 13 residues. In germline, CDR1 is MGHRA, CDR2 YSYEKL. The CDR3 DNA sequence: TGCGCCAGCAGCCCTCGGACACCCTACGAGCAGTACTTC. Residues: CASSPRTPYEQYF.

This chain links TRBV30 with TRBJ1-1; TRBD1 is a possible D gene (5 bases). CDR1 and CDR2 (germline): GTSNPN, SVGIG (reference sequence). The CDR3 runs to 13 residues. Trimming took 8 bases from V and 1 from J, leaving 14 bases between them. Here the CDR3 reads CAAGVGTNTEAFF. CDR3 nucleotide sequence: TGTGCCGCTGGGGTGGGGACGAACACTGAAGCTTTCTTT.

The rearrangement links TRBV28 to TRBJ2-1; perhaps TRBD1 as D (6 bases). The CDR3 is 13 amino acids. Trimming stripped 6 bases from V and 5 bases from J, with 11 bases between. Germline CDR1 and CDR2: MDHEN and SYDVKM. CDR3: CASRKQGNNEQFF. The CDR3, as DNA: TGTGCCAGCAGAAAACAGGGTAACAATGAGCAGTTCTTC.

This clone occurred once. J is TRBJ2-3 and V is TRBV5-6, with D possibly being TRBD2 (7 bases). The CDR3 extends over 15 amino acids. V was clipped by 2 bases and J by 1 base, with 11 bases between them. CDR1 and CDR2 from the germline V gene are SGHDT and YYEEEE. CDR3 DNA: TGTGCCAGCAGCTTTCGGGGGGCCGGCACAGATACGCAGTATTTT. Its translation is CASSFRGAGTDTQYF.

CDR3 region: CASSIVNTDTQYF. CDR3 nucleotide sequence: TGTGCCAGTAGTATCGTCAACACAGATACGCAGTATTTT. The chain combines TRBV19 with TRBJ2-3; D gene ambiguous. This CDR3 comprises 13 residues. Trimming shortened V by 3 bases and J by 2 bases, and 6 bases separated the two germline ends. Germline V gives CDR1 LNHDA, CDR2 SQIVND (reference sequence).

CDR3 region: CASSQQAGGRSADTQYF. DNA of the CDR3: TGTGCCAGCAGCCAGCAAGCGGGGGGGCGATCTGCAGATACGCAGTATTTT. The chain has TRBV14 and TRBJ2-3; 10 bases match TRBD2. The CDR3 runs to 17 residues. Germline values: CDR1 SGHDN, CDR2 FVKESK. V trimming: 3 bases; J trimming: 4 bases; junction bases outside the gene matches: 10.

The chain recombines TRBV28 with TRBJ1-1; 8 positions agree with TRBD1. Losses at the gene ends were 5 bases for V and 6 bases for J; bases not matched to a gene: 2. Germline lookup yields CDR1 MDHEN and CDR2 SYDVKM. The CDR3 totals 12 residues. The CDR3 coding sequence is TGTGCCAGCAGTGGACAGGGCTCTGAAGCTTTCTTT. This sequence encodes CASSGQGSEAFF.

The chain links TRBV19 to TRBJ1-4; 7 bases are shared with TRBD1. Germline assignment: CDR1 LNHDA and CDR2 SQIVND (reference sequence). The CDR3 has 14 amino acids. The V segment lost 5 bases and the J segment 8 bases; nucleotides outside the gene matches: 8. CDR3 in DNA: TGTGCCAGTAGTCCAGGGGGTGGATACGAAAAACTGTTTTTT. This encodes CASSPGGGYEKLFF.

CDR3 sequence: CASSYSSEGWTEAFF. DNA of the CDR3: TGTGCCAGCAGTTACTCCTCGGAAGGGTGGACTGAAGCTTTCTTT. The chain carries TRBV6-5 and TRBJ1-1; D is unresolved. The germline gives CDR1 MNHEY, CDR2 SVGAGI. This CDR3 region has 15 residues. Trimming removed 0 bases from V and 5 bases from J, with 13 bases in between.

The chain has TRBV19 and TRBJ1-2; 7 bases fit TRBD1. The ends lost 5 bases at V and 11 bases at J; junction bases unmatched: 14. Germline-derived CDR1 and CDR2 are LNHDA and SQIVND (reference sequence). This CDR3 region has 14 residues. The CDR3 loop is CASSPGTASYTYTF. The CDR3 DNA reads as TGTGCCAGTAGTCCCGGGACAGCCTCTTATACTTACACCTTC.

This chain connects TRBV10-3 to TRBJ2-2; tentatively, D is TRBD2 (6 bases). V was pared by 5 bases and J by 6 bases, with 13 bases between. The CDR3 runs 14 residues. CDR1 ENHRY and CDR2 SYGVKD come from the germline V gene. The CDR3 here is CAISRMSGAGELFF. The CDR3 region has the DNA TGTGCCATCAGTCGGATGTCGGGGGCCGGGGAGCTGTTTTTT.

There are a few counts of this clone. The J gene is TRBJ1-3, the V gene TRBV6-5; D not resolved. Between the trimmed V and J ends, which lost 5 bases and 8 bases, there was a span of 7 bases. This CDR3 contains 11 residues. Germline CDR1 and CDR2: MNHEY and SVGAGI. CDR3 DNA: TGTGCCAGCAGTATCATAGACACCATATATTTT. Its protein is CASSIIDTIYF.

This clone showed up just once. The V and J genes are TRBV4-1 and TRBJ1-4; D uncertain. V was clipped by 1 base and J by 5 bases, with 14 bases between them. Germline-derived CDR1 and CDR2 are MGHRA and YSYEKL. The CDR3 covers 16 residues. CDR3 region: CASSQVPEPTNEKLFF. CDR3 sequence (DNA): TGCGCCAGCAGCCAAGTCCCGGAGCCTACAAATGAAAAACTGTTTTTT.